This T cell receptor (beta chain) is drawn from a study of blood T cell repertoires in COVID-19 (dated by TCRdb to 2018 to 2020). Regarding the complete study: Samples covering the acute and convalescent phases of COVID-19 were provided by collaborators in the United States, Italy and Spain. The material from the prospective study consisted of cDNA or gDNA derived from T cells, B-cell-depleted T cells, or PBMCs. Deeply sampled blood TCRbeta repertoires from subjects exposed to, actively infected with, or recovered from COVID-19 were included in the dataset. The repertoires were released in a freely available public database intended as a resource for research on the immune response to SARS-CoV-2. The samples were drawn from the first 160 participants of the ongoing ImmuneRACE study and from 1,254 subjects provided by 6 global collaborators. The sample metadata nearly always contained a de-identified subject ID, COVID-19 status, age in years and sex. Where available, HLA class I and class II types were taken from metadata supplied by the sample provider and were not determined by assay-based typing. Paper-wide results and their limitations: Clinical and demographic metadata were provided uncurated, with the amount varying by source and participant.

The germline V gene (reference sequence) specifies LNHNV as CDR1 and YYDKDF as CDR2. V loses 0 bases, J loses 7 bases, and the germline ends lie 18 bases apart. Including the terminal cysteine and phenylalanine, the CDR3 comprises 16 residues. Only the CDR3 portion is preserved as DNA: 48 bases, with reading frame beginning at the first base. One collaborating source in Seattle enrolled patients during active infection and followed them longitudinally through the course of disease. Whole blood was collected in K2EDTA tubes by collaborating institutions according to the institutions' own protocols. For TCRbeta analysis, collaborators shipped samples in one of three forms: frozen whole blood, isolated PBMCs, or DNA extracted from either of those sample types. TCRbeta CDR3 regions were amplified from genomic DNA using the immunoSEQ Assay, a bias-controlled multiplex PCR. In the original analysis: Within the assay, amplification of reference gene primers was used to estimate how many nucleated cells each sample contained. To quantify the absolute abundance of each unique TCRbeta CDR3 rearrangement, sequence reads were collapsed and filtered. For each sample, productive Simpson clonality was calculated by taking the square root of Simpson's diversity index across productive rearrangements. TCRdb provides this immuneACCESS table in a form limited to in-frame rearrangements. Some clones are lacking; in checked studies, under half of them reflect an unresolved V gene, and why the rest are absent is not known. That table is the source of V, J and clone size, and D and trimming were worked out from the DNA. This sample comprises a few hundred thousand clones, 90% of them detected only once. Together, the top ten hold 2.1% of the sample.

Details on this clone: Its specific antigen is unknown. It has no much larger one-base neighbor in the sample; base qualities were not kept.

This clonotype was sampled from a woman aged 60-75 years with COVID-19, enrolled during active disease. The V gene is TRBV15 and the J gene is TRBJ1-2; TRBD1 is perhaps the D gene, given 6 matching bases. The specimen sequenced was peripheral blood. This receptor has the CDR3 CATSRDLLSPGVGYTF. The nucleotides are TGTGCCACCAGCAGAGATCTACTTTCCCCAGGGGTTGGCTACACCTTC.